This section outlines one T cell receptor beta chain sequence together with its context. Its antigen is not identified. This specimen comes from a study of shared clonotypes between healthy human individuals. Study-level results: The sharing of roughly 5% of naive CD4 clonotypes was seen across a handful of donors.

Looked up from germline, CDR1 is SGHNT and CDR2 is YYREEE (reference sequence). V was trimmed by 6 bases and J by 1 base, leaving 20 bases between them. There are 16 residues in the CDR3. Assay runs were performed at deep level. TCRdb's copy holds only in-frame clones and misses some; the assay was immunoSEQ multiplex PCR. This sample has roughly 2,500,000 clones, with 93% found just once. This receptor was obtained from a man aged 18 to 29 in good health. Some clones in this sample may be carry-over from other donors' samples. Sequenced: naive CD4+ T cells from PBMCs. The subset is: CD45RA+ positively selected. V is TRBV5-4 and J is TRBJ2-7; D is possibly TRBD1 (6 bases). The CDR3: CASTTGHRIESYEQYF. Written as DNA, the CDR3 is TGTGCCAGCACGACGGGACACCGGATCGAATCCTACGAGCAGTACTTC.